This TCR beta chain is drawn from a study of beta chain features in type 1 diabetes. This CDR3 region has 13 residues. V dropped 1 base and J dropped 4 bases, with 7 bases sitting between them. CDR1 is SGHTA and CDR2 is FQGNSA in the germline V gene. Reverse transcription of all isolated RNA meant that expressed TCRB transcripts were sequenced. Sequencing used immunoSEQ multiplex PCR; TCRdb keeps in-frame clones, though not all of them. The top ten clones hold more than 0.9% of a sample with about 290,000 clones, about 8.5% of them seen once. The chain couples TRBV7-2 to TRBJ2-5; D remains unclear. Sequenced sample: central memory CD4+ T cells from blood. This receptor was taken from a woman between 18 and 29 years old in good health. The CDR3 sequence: CASSLVSPETQYF. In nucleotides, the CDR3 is TGTGCCAGCAGCTTAGTGTCCCCAGAGACCCAGTACTTC. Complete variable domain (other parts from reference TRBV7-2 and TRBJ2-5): GAGVSQSPSNKVTEKGKDVELRCDPISGHTALYWYRQSLGQGLEFLIYFQGNSAPDKSGLPSDRFSAERTGGSVSTLTIQRTQQEDSAVYLCASSLVSPETQYFGPGTRLLVL.